These 3 T cell receptor beta chains originate from one sample sequenced in a study of T cells in localized non-small cell lung cancer. Assay: immunoSEQ multiplex PCR; the TCRdb copy retains only in-frame clones and omits some. The data contain about 26,000 clones, 75% to 85% of them singletons. The sample consisted of peripheral blood, taken before any cancer treatment. The origin of the receptors is a woman between 40 and 69 years old with stage I lung adenocarcinoma.

CDR3 in amino acids: CASSRAFGGSEQYF. The CDR3 DNA sequence: TGTGCCAGCAGCCGAGCTTTCGGGGGAAGCGAGCAGTACTTC. V is TRBV6-1 and J is TRBJ2-7, with D perhaps matching TRBD2 (6 bases). The CDR3 contains 14 residues. The germline V gene has CDR1 MNHNS and CDR2 SASEGT. Trimming left V 6 bases short and J 6 bases short, with 18 bases between.

This chain links TRBV7-2 with TRBJ1-1; TRBD1 might be the D (5 bases). Germline assignment: CDR1 SGHTA and CDR2 FQGNSA. V was shortened by 6 bases and J by 0 bases, with 20 bases between the two germline ends. The CDR3 spans 17 residues. The DNA of the CDR3 is TGTGCCAGCAGATTTGACACGGGACGGATCATGAACACTGAAGCTTTCTTT. Its translation is CASRFDTGRIMNTEAFF.

V and J are TRBV4-3 and TRBJ1-1; D unresolved. With 4 bases removed from V and 1 base from J, the gap between germline ends came to 16 bases. Germline values: CDR1 LGHNA, CDR2 YSLEER. The CDR3 has 16 amino acids. This CDR3 reads CASSLSSGTANTEAFF. The CDR3 DNA is TGCGCCAGCAGCCTTAGTTCAGGTACAGCGAACACTGAAGCTTTCTTT.